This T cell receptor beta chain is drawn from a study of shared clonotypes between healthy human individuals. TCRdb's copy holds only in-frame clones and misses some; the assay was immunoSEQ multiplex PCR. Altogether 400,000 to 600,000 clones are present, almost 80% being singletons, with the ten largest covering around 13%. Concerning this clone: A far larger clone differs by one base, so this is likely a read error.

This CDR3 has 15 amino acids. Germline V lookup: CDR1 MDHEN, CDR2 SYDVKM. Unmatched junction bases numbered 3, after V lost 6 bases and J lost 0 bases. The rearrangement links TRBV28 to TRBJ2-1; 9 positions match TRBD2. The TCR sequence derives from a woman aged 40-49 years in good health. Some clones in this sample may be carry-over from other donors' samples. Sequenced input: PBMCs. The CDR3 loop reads CASSLSGSSYNEQFF. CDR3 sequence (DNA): TGTGCCAGCAGCCTTAGCGGGAGCTCCTACAATGAGCAGTTCTTC. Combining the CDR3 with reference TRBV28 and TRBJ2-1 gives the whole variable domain DVKVTQSSRYLVKRTGEKVFLECVQDMDHENMFWYRQDPGLGLRLIYFSYDVKMKEKGDIPEGYSVSREKKERFSLILESASTNQTSMYLCASSLSGSSYNEQFFGPGTRLTVL.